This entry lists 6 T cell receptor beta chains sequenced from one sample in a study of molecular identifiers for immune sequencing clone quantification. A single record per CDR3 protein comes from TCRdb applying MiXCR to the PCR reads. The table records about 54,000 distinct CDR3 sequences, about 23% of them present only once. The sequencing input was naive CD8+ T cells from blood, with Jurkat cell RNA spiked in. Subset here: FACS-sorted CD8+CD4-CCR7+CD45RA+ naive T cells. The receptors were gathered from a human donor in good health. Some libraries in this study had Jurkat cell RNA spiked in.

The chain joins TRBV11-2 to TRBJ2-7, with a possible D match to TRBD1 (6 bases). V was cut by 4 bases and J by 2 bases, with 12 bases left in between. The CDR3 totals 14 residues. Germline V lookup: CDR1 SGHAT, CDR2 FQNNGV. Written as DNA, the CDR3 is TGTGCCAGCAGCTGGGGGCAAAACACCTACGAGCAGTACTTC. Residues: CASSWGQNTYEQYF.

This clonotype was seen at least ten times. V usage is TRBV7-9 and J usage is TRBJ1-4, with D possibly being TRBD1 (5 bases). V was clipped by 2 bases and J by 6 bases, with 7 bases between them. The CDR3 sequence is 13 residues long. Germline-derived CDR1 and CDR2 are SEHNR and FQNEAQ (reference sequence). The DNA of the CDR3 is TGTGCCAGCAGCTTACCGGGGGATGAAAAACTGTTTTTT. Protein product: CASSLPGDEKLFF.

In its sample, this clonotype was seen many times. This rearrangement joins TRBV4-1 to TRBJ2-3; D is undetermined. CDR3 length equals 15 residues. Trimming cost V 4 bases and J 2 bases, with 13 bases left between them. Germline CDR1 MGHRA, CDR2 YSYEKL. The DNA of the CDR3 is TGCGCCAGCAGCCTCCTCGACTTACACACAGATACGCAGTATTTT. It translates to CASSLLDLHTDTQYF.

This clonotype was detected only a few times. This chain joins TRBV4-1 and TRBJ1-2; possibly TRBD1 for D (5 bases). Trimming stripped 5 bases from V and 8 bases from J, with 12 bases between. CDR1 and CDR2 from the germline V gene are MGHRA and YSYEKL. The CDR3 runs to 12 residues. The CDR3 bases are TGCGCCAGCAGCGGGGGGGACGGGGGCTACACCTTC. This gives the protein CASSGGDGGYTF.

As for this clonotype: A single base separates this from a much larger clone, so it may be a read error. The chain has TRBV30 and TRBJ2-1; D possibly corresponds to TRBD1 (6 bases). Germline V gene sequence: CDR1 GTSNPN, CDR2 SVGIG (reference sequence). This CDR3 is built from 16 residues. The CDR3 DNA is TGTGCCTGGAGTGTCGGGGCAGGGGTAACCTACGATGAGCAGTTCTTC. The encoded protein is CAWSVGAGVTYDEQFF.

This chain joins TRBV4-2 and TRBJ2-2; 12 bases fit TRBD1. The CDR3 consists of 15 residues. J gave up 8 bases and V 7 bases, and 8 bases lay outside the gene matches. CDR1 is LGHNA and CDR2 is YNFKEQ in the germline V gene. The CDR3 coding sequence is TGTGCCAGCAACCCGAGGGACAGGGGGCCTGGGGAGCTGTTTTTT. It codes for CASNPRDRGPGELFF.